Below are 7 T cell receptor beta chains sequenced from a single sample in a study of OX40 agonist ivuxolimab in advanced cancers. The protocol was immunoSEQ multiplex PCR, while the TCRdb copy is restricted to in-frame clones and leaves out a portion. The sample lists tens of thousands of clones; around 85% were seen once. The input for sequencing was CD4+ or CD8+ T cells sorted from blood, taken in a trial of the OX40 agonist ivuxolimab. These TCRs come from an adult with an advanced solid tumor such as melanoma, head and neck, liver or kidney cancer.

The table lists this clone with a few counts. This sequence joins TRBV7-2 and TRBJ2-7, with 15 positions matching TRBD2. The CDR3 runs 16 residues. Germline V CDR1 and CDR2: SGHTA, FQGNSA. V was pared by 7 bases and J by 4 bases, with 8 bases of the junction left unmatched. This CDR3 reads CASTPGTSGRLYEQYF. CDR3 coding DNA: TGTGCCAGCACACCCGGGACTAGCGGGAGGTTATACGAGCAGTACTTC. The full variable domain, with the rest looked up from reference TRBV7-2 and TRBJ2-7, is GAGVSQSPSNKVTEKGKDVELRCDPISGHTALYWYRQSLGQGLEFLIYFQGNSAPDKSGLPSDRFSAERTGGSVSTLTIQRTQQEDSAVYLCASTPGTSGRLYEQYFGPGTRLTVT.

The V call is TRBV18, the J call TRBJ2-7; no clear D. CDR3 length equals 14 residues. V lost 6 bases and J lost 1, with 13 bases in between. CDR1 and CDR2 from the germline V gene are KGHSH and LQKENI. CDR3 amino acids: CASSPNPVSYEQYF. The CDR3 DNA sequence: TGTGCCAGCTCCCCAAACCCGGTTTCCTACGAGCAGTACTTC.

The V call is TRBV6-5, the J call TRBJ1-2, with a possible D match to TRBD1 (6 bases). CDR1 and CDR2 (germline): MNHEY, SVGAGI. V lost 7 bases, J lost 3 bases, and 15 bases lay in between. This CDR3 has 14 residues. This CDR3 reads CASTPLRGDYGYTF. Here the CDR3 DNA reads TGTGCCAGCACTCCCCTTAGGGGGGACTATGGCTACACCTTC.

The V and J genes are TRBV11-2 and TRBJ1-3, with a weak D call TRBD1 (5 bases). This CDR3 contains 15 residues. In germline, CDR1 is SGHAT, CDR2 FQNNGV. V lost 6 bases to trimming and J lost 5 bases, with 17 bases between them. The CDR3 sequence: CASRPDGARRNTIYF. CDR3 nucleotide sequence: TGTGCCAGCAGACCCGACGGGGCCCGACGAAACACCATATATTTT. The whole variable domain, remainder taken from reference TRBV11-2 and TRBJ1-3, is EAGVAQSPRYKIIEKRQSVAFWCNPISGHATLYWYQQILGQGPKLLIQFQNNGVVDDSQLPKDRFSAERLKGVDSTLKIQPAKLEDSAVYLCASRPDGARRNTIYFGEGSWLTVV.

Regarding this clone: The same CDR3 can be traced to other DNA sequences in this sample. CDR3 region: CASSSPQAPYGYTF. The CDR3 DNA reads TGTGCCAGCAGTTCCCCGCAAGCCCCCTATGGCTACACCTTC. The chain couples TRBV6-6 to TRBJ1-2, with D unresolved. CDR3 size: 14 residues. V was cut by 4 bases and J by 4 bases, with 13 bases left in between. Germline values: CDR1 MNHNY, CDR2 SVGAGI (reference sequence).

The rearrangement joins TRBV7-9 to TRBJ1-2, with D unclear. Per germline, CDR1 SEHNR and CDR2 FQNEAQ (reference sequence). The V end was cut by 7 bases, the J end by 0 bases, with 12 bases between. CDR3 length: 14 residues. CDR3 amino acids: CASTQNTANYGYTF. DNA of the CDR3: TGTGCCAGCACCCAAAATACCGCTAACTATGGCTACACCTTC.

This clone appeared once. V gene TRBV5-1 combines with J gene TRBJ2-2; 8 bases fit TRBD1. J lost 3 bases, V lost 6 bases, and 10 bases had no gene match. Germline-derived CDR1 and CDR2 are SGHRS and YFSETQ. There are 16 residues in the CDR3. The CDR3, as DNA: TGCGCCAGCACCATGGACAGGGCAGAGTACACCGGGGAGCTGTTTTTT. Translation: CASTMDRAEYTGELFF.